Detailed here is one TCR beta chain. Its antigen is still unknown. This CDR3 is 16 amino acids long. Method: immunoSEQ multiplex PCR; TCRdb's copy keeps in-frame clones and lacks some. The sample has 640,000 or so clones, about three quarters seen once; the top ten hold about 1.8%. The sample comes from a study of shared clonotypes between healthy human individuals. The study's findings and limits: It was anticipated that sequencing depth would influence how many clonotypes donors shared.

The V gene is TRBV1, the J gene TRBJ2-1; TRBD2 is taken as the D call from the table, unchecked against the DNA. TRBV1 is annotated as a pseudogene. The clonotype comes from a woman aged 25 to 39 in good health. Sample: memory CD4+ T cells sorted from blood. As for subset: CD45RA-negative fraction. CDR3: CTSSPKTSGNYNEQFF. Here the CDR3 DNA reads TGCACCAGCAGCCCAAAGACTAGCGGGAATTACAATGAGCAGTTCTTC.